These 9 T cell receptor beta chains came from one sample sequenced in a study of response to subunit inactivated influenza vaccine. MiXCR was run by TCRdb on the RT-PCR reads, yielding one entry per CDR3 protein. The sample yields about 650,000 distinct CDR3 sequences, around 15% seen once. The sample in question was PBMCs from blood, obtained approximately 15 days before vaccination. These receptors were obtained from a man aged 45-65 years who received an inactivated influenza vaccine.

This clonotype has a handful of counts. V is TRBV5-1 and J is TRBJ2-3; no clear D. The ends were cut back, 2 bases at V and 6 bases at J, with 7 bases in the middle. CDR1 is SGHRS, CDR2 YFSETQ, per germline. There are 12 residues in the CDR3. CDR3 protein: CASSFAADTQYF. The CDR3 DNA is TGCGCCAGCAGCTTCGCGGCGGATACGCAGTATTTT. The variable domain in full, completed from reference TRBV5-1 and TRBJ2-3, reads KAGVTQTPRYLIKTRGQQVTLSCSPISGHRSVSWYQQTPGQGLQFLFEYFSETQRNKGNFPGRFSGRQFSNSRSEMNVSTLELGDSALYLCASSFAADTQYFGPGTRLTVL.

With respect to this clonotype: A read error may account for a junction end that differs from germline. V usage is TRBV27 and J usage is TRBJ2-7; a weak D match, TRBD2 (5 bases). The CDR3 consists of 14 residues. Germline lookup yields CDR1 MNHEY and CDR2 SMNVEV (reference sequence). This CDR3 is CASSLGRGGYEQNF. The DNA of the CDR3 is TGTGCCAGCAGCCTAGGGAGAGGAGGCTACGAGCAGAACTTC.

In this sample, this clonotype turned up a few times. The V call is TRBV10-3, the J call TRBJ2-7, with a possible D match to TRBD1 (7 bases). This CDR3 spans 14 amino acids. Germline V gene sequence: CDR1 ENHRY, CDR2 SYGVKD. Trimming left V 8 bases short and J 0 bases short, with 14 bases between. In nucleotides, the CDR3 is TGTGCCATCGGGGGGACAGTCAGCTCCTACGAGCAGTACTTC. The encoded protein is CAIGGTVSSYEQYF.

This clonotype was seen only a few times. This sequence joins TRBV6-1 and TRBJ2-2; D is possibly TRBD2 (5 bases). Germline lookup yields CDR1 MNHNS and CDR2 SASEGT. Between the trimmed V and J ends, which lost 10 bases and 3 bases, there was a span of 12 bases. The CDR3 covers 13 residues. CDR3 loop: CAISAADTGELFF. The CDR3 region has the DNA TGTGCCATCTCAGCGGCAGACACCGGGGAGCTGTTTTTT.

This clonotype turned up a few times. The V and J genes are TRBV28 and TRBJ2-2, with 7 bases fitting TRBD2. Germline CDR1 and CDR2: MDHEN and SYDVKM. This CDR3 is built from 14 residues. The chain's CDR3 is CAAKRSGTTGELFF. In nucleotides, the CDR3 is TGTGCGGCGAAGAGGAGCGGGACCACCGGGGAGCTGTTTTTT.

The chain combines TRBV5-5 with TRBJ1-6; 8 nucleotides line up with TRBD1. The V gene's germline CDR1 is SGHKS and CDR2 YYEKEE (reference sequence). Germline trimming cut 3 bases from V and 9 bases from J; bases unmatched to any gene: 14. This CDR3 contains 17 residues. CDR3 nucleotides: TGTGCCAGCAGCTCTACACAGGGGGGAAAACAGATTTCACCCCTCCACTTT. It yields the protein CASSSTQGGKQISPLHF.

This clonotype has at least ten counts. This rearrangement joins TRBV12-3 or TRBV12-4 to TRBJ1-1; 8 positions agree with TRBD1. This CDR3 contains 14 residues. The trim removed 7 bases at V and 1 base at J, leaving 5 bases unmatched. CDR3 sequence: CASTYRGENTEAFF. In nucleotides, the CDR3 is TGTGCCAGCACCTACAGGGGGGAGAACACTGAAGCTTTCTTT.

This clonotype was detected a few times. V and J are TRBV28 and TRBJ2-3, with D perhaps matching TRBD1 (6 bases). CDR1 MDHEN and CDR2 SYDVKM come from the germline V gene. With 8 bases removed from V and 4 bases from J, the gap between germline ends came to 10 bases. This CDR3 is built from 12 residues. The CDR3 loop reads CASATGPDTQYF. For the CDR3, the DNA is TGTGCCAGCGCGACAGGTCCAGATACGCAGTATTTT.

This clonotype occurred many times. The V and J genes are TRBV9 and TRBJ1-1, with TRBD1 matching 7 bases. CDR3 length equals 14 residues. The trim removed 3 bases at V and 8 bases at J, leaving 10 bases unmatched. The germline CDR1 and CDR2 sequences are SGDLS and YYNGEE. The CDR3 DNA reads as TGTGCCAGCAGCGCTGATAACAGGGGAACCGAAGCTTTCTTT. Translation: CASSADNRGTEAFF.